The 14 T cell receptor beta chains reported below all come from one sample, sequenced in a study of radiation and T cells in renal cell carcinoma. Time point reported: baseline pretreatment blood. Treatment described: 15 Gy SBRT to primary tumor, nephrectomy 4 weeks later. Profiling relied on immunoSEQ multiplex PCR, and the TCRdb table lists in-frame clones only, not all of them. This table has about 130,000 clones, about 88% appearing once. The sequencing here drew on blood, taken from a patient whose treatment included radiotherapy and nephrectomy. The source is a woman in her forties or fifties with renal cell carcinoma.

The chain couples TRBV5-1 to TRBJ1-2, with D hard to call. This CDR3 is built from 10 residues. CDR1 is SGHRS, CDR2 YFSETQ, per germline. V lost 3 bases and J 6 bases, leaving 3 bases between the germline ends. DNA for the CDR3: TGCGCCAGCAGCTCGCATGGCTACACCTTC. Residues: CASSSHGYTF.

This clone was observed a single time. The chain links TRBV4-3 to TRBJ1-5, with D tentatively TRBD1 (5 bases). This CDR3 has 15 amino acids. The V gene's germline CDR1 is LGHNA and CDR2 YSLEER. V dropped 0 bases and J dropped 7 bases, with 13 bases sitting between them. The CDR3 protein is CASSQDRAGTQPQHF. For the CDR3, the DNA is TGCGCCAGCAGCCAAGATAGGGCGGGGACCCAGCCCCAGCATTTT.

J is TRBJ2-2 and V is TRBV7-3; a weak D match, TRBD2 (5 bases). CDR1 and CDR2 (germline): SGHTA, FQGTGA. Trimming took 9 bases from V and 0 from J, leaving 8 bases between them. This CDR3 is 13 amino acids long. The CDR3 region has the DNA TGTGCCAGTTCGGGGTCGAACACCGGGGAGCTGTTTTTT. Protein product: CASSGSNTGELFF.

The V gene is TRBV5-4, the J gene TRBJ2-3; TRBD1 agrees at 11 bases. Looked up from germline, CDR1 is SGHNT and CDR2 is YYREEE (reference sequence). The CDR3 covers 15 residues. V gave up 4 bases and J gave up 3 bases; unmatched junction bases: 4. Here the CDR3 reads CASSIGTGGTDTQYF. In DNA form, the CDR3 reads TGTGCCAGCAGCATAGGGACAGGGGGGACAGATACGCAGTATTTT.

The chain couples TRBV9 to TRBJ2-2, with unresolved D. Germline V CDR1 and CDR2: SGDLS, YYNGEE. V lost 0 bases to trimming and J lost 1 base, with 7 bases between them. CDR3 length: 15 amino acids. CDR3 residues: CASSVEALNTGELFF. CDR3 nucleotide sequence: TGTGCCAGCAGCGTAGAGGCCCTGAACACCGGGGAGCTGTTTTTT.

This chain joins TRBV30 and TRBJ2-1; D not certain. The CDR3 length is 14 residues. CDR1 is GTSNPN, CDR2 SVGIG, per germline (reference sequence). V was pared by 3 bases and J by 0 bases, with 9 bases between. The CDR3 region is CAWSSKSSYNEQFF. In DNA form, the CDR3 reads TGTGCCTGGAGCAGTAAGAGCTCCTACAATGAGCAGTTCTTC.

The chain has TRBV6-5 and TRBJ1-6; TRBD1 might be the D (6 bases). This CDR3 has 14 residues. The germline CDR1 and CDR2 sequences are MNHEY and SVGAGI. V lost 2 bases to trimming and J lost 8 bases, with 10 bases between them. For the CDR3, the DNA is TGTGCCAGCAGTTACAGCAGGGGAGATTCACCCCTCCACTTT. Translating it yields CASSYSRGDSPLHF.

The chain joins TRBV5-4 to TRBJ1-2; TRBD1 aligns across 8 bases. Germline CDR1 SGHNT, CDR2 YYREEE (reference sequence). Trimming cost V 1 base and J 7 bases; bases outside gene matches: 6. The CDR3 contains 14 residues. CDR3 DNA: TGTGCCAGCAGCTTGAGTCAGGGGGCTGTTGGCTACACCTTC. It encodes CASSLSQGAVGYTF.

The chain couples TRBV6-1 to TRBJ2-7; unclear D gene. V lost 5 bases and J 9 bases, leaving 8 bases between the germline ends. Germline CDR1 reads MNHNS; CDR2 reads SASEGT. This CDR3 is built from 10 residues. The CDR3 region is CASSSVGQYF. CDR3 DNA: TGTGCCAGCAGTTCGGTGGGGCAGTACTTC.

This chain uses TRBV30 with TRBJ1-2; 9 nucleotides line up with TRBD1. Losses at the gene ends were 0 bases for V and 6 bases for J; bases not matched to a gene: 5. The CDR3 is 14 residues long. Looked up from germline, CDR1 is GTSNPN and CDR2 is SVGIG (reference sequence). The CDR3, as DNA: TGTGCCTGGAGTGTCACAGGGGGCGGGGATGGCTACACCTTC. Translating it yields CAWSVTGGGDGYTF.

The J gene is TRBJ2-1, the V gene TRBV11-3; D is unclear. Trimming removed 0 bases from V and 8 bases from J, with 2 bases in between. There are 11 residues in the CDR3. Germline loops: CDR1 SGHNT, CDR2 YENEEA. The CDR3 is CASSLEDEQFF. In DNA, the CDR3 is TGTGCCAGCAGCTTAGAGGATGAGCAGTTCTTC.

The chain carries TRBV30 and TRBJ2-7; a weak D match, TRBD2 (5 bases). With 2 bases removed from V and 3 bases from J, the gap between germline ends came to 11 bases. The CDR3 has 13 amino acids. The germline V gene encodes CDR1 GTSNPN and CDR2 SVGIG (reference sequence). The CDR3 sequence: CAWSTEGYYEQYF. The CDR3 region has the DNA TGTGCCTGGAGTACTGAGGGCTACTACGAGCAGTACTTC.

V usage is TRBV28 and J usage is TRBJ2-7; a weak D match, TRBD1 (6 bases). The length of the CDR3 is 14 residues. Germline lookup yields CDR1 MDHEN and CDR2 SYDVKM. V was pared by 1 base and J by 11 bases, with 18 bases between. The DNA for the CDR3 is TGTGCCAGCAGTTTATCTTCCGCCCCCCGACAGGAGTACTTC. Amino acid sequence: CASSLSSAPRQEYF.

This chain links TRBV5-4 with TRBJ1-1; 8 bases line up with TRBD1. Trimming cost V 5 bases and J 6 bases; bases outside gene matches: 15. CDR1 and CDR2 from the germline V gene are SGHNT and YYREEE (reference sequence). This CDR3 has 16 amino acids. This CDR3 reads CASRSNPGQAGPEAFF. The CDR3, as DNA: TGTGCCAGCAGAAGCAACCCGGGACAGGCCGGCCCTGAAGCTTTCTTT.